A single TCR beta chain is shown here with its context. How the authors handled the data: Amplification of reference gene primers was used by the study to estimate nucleated cell counts. Sequenced by immunoSEQ multiplex PCR; TCRdb stores in-frame clones only, minus some. D and trimming were read from the DNA, whereas the V and J calls and clone size are those reported in that table. This table holds 200,000 to 250,000 clones, roughly 80% found once. The data stem from a study of blood T cell repertoires in COVID-19. Overall study: COVID-19 samples collected from the United States, Italy and Spain covered acute and convalescent phases. PBMCs, B-cell-depleted T cells, or T cells provided the cDNA or gDNA that made up the material.

Material for sequencing was peripheral blood. The source is a woman of 80 years or more with acute or convalescent COVID-19.

CDR3 bases: TGTGCTAGTGGTTACTCTGGACAGGGGTCAACTAATGAAAAACTGTTTTTT. Translating gives CASGYSGQGSTNEKLFF. The chain recombines TRBV12-5 with TRBJ1-4; TRBD1 agrees at 9 bases. CDR1 LGHNT and CDR2 FRNRAP come from the germline V gene. The V gene end was trimmed by 4 bases and the J gene end by 0 bases; junction bases not matched to a gene: 6. This CDR3 is built from 17 residues.